What follows are 13 T cell receptor beta chains derived from one specimen sequenced in a study of CD8 T cells in ankylosing spondylitis. Each CDR3 protein gets one entry after TCRdb re-called the 5' RACE reads with MiXCR. The sample lists around 770,000 distinct CDR3 sequences, around 20% occurring once. What these receptors recognize is not known. Findings of the study overall: Ankylosing spondylitis blood seemed to carry a telltale TCR beta motif made of several highly homologous variants.

The sample comprised blood, either unsorted or a sorted T cell fraction (not recorded which). The origin of the receptors is a male donor with ankylosing spondylitis.

Turning to this clonotype: This CDR3 fails to terminate in the conserved phenylalanine or tryptophan, so it likely reflects a read error. This chain connects TRBV2 to TRBJ1-2; TRBD1 might be the D (5 bases). CDR1 is SNHLY and CDR2 is FYNNEI in the germline V gene. The CDR3 has 14 amino acids. V was trimmed by 4 bases and J by 5 bases, leaving 14 bases between them. CDR3 protein: CASSVDSASYGYTL. The DNA of the CDR3 is TGTGCCAGCAGTGTCGACAGCGCATCATATGGCTACACCCTC.

The genes are TRBV5-1 and TRBJ2-1, with a possible D match to TRBD2 (5 bases). The V gene's germline CDR1 is SGHRS and CDR2 YFSETQ. There are 13 residues in the CDR3. V was trimmed by 1 base and J by 9 bases, leaving 11 bases between them. CDR3 bases: TGCGCCAGCAGCTTGATACCTGAGGGTGAGCAGTTCTTC. It translates to CASSLIPEGEQFF.

This sequence joins TRBV4-3 and TRBJ2-7; 10 bases map to TRBD2. V was pared by 2 bases and J by 2 bases, with 9 bases of the junction left unmatched. Germline V gives CDR1 LGHNA, CDR2 YSLEER. This CDR3 spans 17 amino acids. CDR3 in amino acids: CASSQYDITSGAYEQYF. The CDR3, as DNA: TGCGCCAGCAGCCAATACGATATAACTAGCGGGGCCTACGAGCAGTACTTC.

The chain uses TRBV7-9 and TRBJ2-1; 11 positions agree with TRBD2. CDR1 and CDR2 from the germline V gene are SEHNR and FQNEAQ (reference sequence). J lost 4 bases, V lost 5 bases, and 7 bases had no gene match. The CDR3 has 16 amino acids. The CDR3 loop is CASSARLAGSYNEQFF. CDR3 sequence (DNA): TGTGCCAGCAGCGCGAGACTAGCGGGATCTTACAATGAGCAGTTCTTC.

This clonotype has just a few counts. This sequence joins TRBV12-3 or TRBV12-4 and TRBJ2-1; 16 bases fit TRBD2. CDR3 length: 18 residues. V was pared by 6 bases and J by 0 bases, with 5 bases of the junction left unmatched. The DNA for the CDR3 is TGTGCCAGCAGGGGACTAGCGGGAGGGCGGAGCTCCTACAATGAGCAGTTCTTC. It translates to CASRGLAGGRSSYNEQFF.

The chain has TRBV7-3 and TRBJ2-1; TRBD2 matches 13 bases. Germline V CDR1 and CDR2: SGHTA, FQGTGA. The CDR3 is made up of 16 amino acids. Losses at the gene ends were 5 bases for V and 8 bases for J; bases not matched to a gene: 9. CDR3: CASSMKPGLAGHEQFF. In DNA, the CDR3 is TGTGCCAGCAGCATGAAACCGGGACTAGCGGGGCATGAGCAGTTCTTC.

This clonotype was recorded a few times. The V and J genes are TRBV10-3 and TRBJ2-7; D tentatively reads TRBD1 or TRBD2 (5 bases each). Germline CDR1 reads ENHRY; CDR2 reads SYGVKD. Trimming took off 4 bases at V and 6 bases at J, with 16 bases between the two ends. The CDR3 has 14 residues. As DNA, the CDR3 is TGTGCCATCAGTGTTTCGGGACCACCGATCGAGCAGTACTTC. Encoded protein: CAISVSGPPIEQYF.

This clonotype was detected a few times. J is TRBJ2-2 and V is TRBV12-3 or TRBV12-4; tentative D call: TRBD2 (6 bases). This CDR3 is 14 amino acids long. Trimming took off 7 bases at V and 4 bases at J, with 13 bases between the two ends. CDR3 in amino acids: CASTLGLTTGELFF. CDR3 nucleotides: TGTGCCAGCACCCTGGGACTGACCACCGGGGAGCTGTTTTTT.

The rearrangement joins TRBV4-1 to TRBJ1-1, with 9 bases lining up with TRBD1. The CDR3 runs to 16 residues. V dropped 3 bases and J dropped 0; count of bases not matched to a gene: 5. From germline, CDR1 is MGHRA and CDR2 YSYEKL. In DNA form, the CDR3 reads TGCGCCAGCAGCCACCCTGGGGACAGGGTGAACACTGAAGCTTTCTTT. Its protein is CASSHPGDRVNTEAFF.

V gene TRBV20-1 combines with J gene TRBJ2-1; 11 positions agree with TRBD2. The germline V gene encodes CDR1 DFQATT and CDR2 SNEGSKA (reference sequence). The CDR3 spans 15 residues. J was trimmed by 7 bases and V by 6 bases; bases with no gene match: 11. The CDR3 loop is CSAPTSGSLRNEQFF. The DNA for the CDR3 is TGCAGTGCACCCACTAGCGGGAGTCTACGAAATGAGCAGTTCTTC.

CDR3 bases: TGTGCCAGCAGTTTCGGATGGGAGCAGTTCTTC. Translating gives CASSFGWEQFF. V usage is TRBV12-3 or TRBV12-4 and J usage is TRBJ2-1, with D unresolved. The V gene lost 3 bases and the J gene lost 10 bases, with 7 bases spanning the gap. This CDR3 has 11 residues.

This clonotype was found a few times. The chain employs TRBV29-1 and TRBJ2-7; 7 bases map to TRBD1. The V gene's germline CDR1 is SQVTM and CDR2 ANQGSEA. After removal of 6 bases from V and 0 bases from J, the junction contained 8 bases not matched to a gene. The CDR3 covers 14 residues. CDR3 protein: CSVLRTGLSYEQYF. CDR3 coding DNA: TGCAGCGTCCTGAGGACAGGTCTCTCCTACGAGCAGTACTTC.

The sample holds a few counts of this clonotype. This rearrangement joins TRBV6-2 or TRBV6-3 to TRBJ1-2; D gene uncertain. The CDR3 spans 15 residues. In germline, CDR1 is MNHEY, CDR2 SVGEGT. V lost 6 bases to trimming and J lost 2 bases, with 16 bases between them. CDR3 sequence: CASRRPAGRNYGYTF. The CDR3 DNA follows: TGTGCCAGCAGACGTCCGGCCGGACGAAACTATGGCTACACCTTC.